This is a list of T cell receptor beta chains from one sample in a study of blood T cells in healthy people across ages. TCRdb redid the calling of the 5' RACE reads with MiXCR, one entry per CDR3 protein. The sample carries just over 800,000 distinct CDR3 sequences, around 62% recorded once. Specimen: blood. Source of these receptors: a man younger than 45 in good health. The CDR3 runs from the conserved cysteine through the conserved F or W. Each record gives: CDR3 protein, J gene, D gene, V gene. A D gene is named only where the DNA matches it firmly.

cdr3_aa: CASSFRGSRADTQYF
j_call: TRBJ2-3
d_call: NA
v_call: TRBV6-5

cdr3_aa: CAGSTPDSTSLHF
j_call: TRBJ1-6
d_call: NA
v_call: TRBV7-2

cdr3_aa: CSARGEETQYF
j_call: TRBJ2-5
d_call: NA
v_call: TRBV20-1

cdr3_aa: CATGGGAIDTQYF
j_call: TRBJ2-3
d_call: TRBD2
v_call: TRBV6-5

cdr3_aa: CASSVEATVTSTDTQYF
j_call: TRBJ2-3
d_call: NA
v_call: TRBV9

cdr3_aa: CASSIQGPPGDTQYF
j_call: TRBJ2-3
d_call: TRBD1
v_call: TRBV7-3

cdr3_aa: CASSSLGTDPKNIQYF
j_call: TRBJ2-4
d_call: TRBD1
v_call: TRBV7-3

cdr3_aa: CSVEVDRGTEQYF
j_call: TRBJ2-7
d_call: TRBD1
v_call: TRBV29-1

cdr3_aa: CASSIGTGTSTDTQYF
j_call: TRBJ2-3
d_call: TRBD1
v_call: TRBV5-5

cdr3_aa: CATQISGEAFF
j_call: TRBJ1-1
d_call: NA
v_call: TRBV25-1

cdr3_aa: CSVEEGTSGNPWRDTQYF
j_call: TRBJ2-3
d_call: TRBD2
v_call: TRBV29-1

cdr3_aa: CASSLASSGEIQETQYF
j_call: TRBJ2-5
d_call: TRBD2
v_call: TRBV7-9

cdr3_aa: CASSQDREGNNEQFF
j_call: TRBJ2-1
d_call: NA
v_call: TRBV2

cdr3_aa: CAISDFGISGYTF
j_call: TRBJ1-2
d_call: NA
v_call: TRBV10-3

cdr3_aa: CASSLGRAKNTEAFF
j_call: TRBJ1-1
d_call: NA
v_call: TRBV7-6

cdr3_aa: CASSEYREVGEQYF
j_call: NA
d_call: NA
v_call: TRBV25-1

cdr3_aa: CSVTGDSNQPQHF
j_call: TRBJ1-5
d_call: NA
v_call: TRBV29-1

cdr3_aa: CASGDLGASETQYF
j_call: TRBJ2-5
d_call: NA
v_call: TRBV7-9

cdr3_aa: CATSQGYSGADVLTF
j_call: TRBJ2-6
d_call: NA
v_call: TRBV24-1

cdr3_aa: CSAKNGAGEHQPQHF
j_call: TRBJ1-5
d_call: NA
v_call: TRBV20-1

cdr3_aa: CASSDASGDNEQFF
j_call: TRBJ2-1
d_call: NA
v_call: TRBV25-1

cdr3_aa: CSATGAYEQYF
j_call: NA
d_call: NA
v_call: TRBV20-1

cdr3_aa: CASSFPGGLTGGGYNEQYF
j_call: NA
d_call: NA
v_call: TRBV28

cdr3_aa: CASSQVKDSSYEQYF
j_call: TRBJ2-7
d_call: NA
v_call: TRBV4-2

cdr3_aa: CASRDRDREYEQYF
j_call: TRBJ2-7
d_call: TRBD1
v_call: TRBV2

cdr3_aa: CASSERTGVDGQYF
j_call: TRBJ2-4
d_call: TRBD1
v_call: TRBV9

cdr3_aa: CVSGGDSYGYTF
j_call: TRBJ1-2
d_call: NA
v_call: TRBV3-1

cdr3_aa: CASRYRLAGSYEQYF
j_call: TRBJ2-7
d_call: TRBD2
v_call: TRBV6-2/TRBV6-3

cdr3_aa: CSAPGPGKETQYF
j_call: NA
d_call: NA
v_call: TRBV20-1

cdr3_aa: CASKGMNGNQPQHF
j_call: TRBJ1-5
d_call: NA
v_call: TRBV7-3

cdr3_aa: CASRGGNEKLFF
j_call: TRBJ1-4
d_call: NA
v_call: TRBV28

cdr3_aa: CASSSGQGASGELFF
j_call: TRBJ2-2
d_call: TRBD1
v_call: TRBV7-2

cdr3_aa: CASRHGQETYEQYF
j_call: NA
d_call: TRBD1
v_call: TRBV12-3/TRBV12-4